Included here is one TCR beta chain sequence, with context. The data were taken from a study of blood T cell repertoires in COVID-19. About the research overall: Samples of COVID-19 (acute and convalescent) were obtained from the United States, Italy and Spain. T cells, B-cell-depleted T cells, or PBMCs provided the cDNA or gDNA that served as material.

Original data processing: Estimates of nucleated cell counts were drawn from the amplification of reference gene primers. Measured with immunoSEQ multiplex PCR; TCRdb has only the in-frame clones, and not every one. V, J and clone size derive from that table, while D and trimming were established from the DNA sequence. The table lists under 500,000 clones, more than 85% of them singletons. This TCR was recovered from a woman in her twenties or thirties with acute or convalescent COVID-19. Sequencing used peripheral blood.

For the CDR3, the DNA is TGTGCCACCAGCAGGATACTAGCGGACTCCTACGAGCAGTACTTC. It is translated as CATSRILADSYEQYF. This chain links TRBV15 with TRBJ2-7; TRBD2 agrees at 8 bases. V dropped 3 bases and J dropped 0; count of bases not matched to a gene: 4. CDR3 length equals 15 residues. Looked up from germline, CDR1 is LNHNV and CDR2 is YYDKDF (reference sequence). Looking up the rest from reference TRBV15 and TRBJ2-7 gives the full variable domain: DAMVIQNPRYQVTQFGKPVTLSCSQTLNHNVMYWYQQKSSQAPKLLFHYYDKDFNNEADTPDNFQSRRPNTSFCFLDIRSPGLGDTAMYLCATSRILADSYEQYFGPGTRLTVT.